The next 8 T cell receptor beta chains were all read from a single sample in a study of T cells in Graves' hyperthyroidism and ophthalmopathy. Amplified TCR beta CDR3 regions derived from RNA transcripts. During a first-round RT-PCR of the TCR CDR3, the HTBI primer set was used. TCRdb re-derived calls from the multiplex PCR reads in MiXCR, one entry per CDR3 protein. The repertoire holds hundreds of thousands of distinct CDR3 sequences, with roughly 20% as singletons. Sequenced sample: blood. These receptors originate from a woman aged 45-59 years with Graves' hyperthyroidism that later progressed to Graves' ophthalmopathy.

As concerns this clonotype: This may come from a read error, since a much larger clone is one base off. This sequence joins TRBV15 and TRBJ1-1; no definite D call. CDR1 LNHNV and CDR2 YYDKDF come from the germline V gene (reference sequence). The CDR3 has 15 amino acids. Here the CDR3 DNA reads TGTGCCACCGGCAGAGACCCCTACATGAACACTGAAGCTTTCTTT. Translating it yields CATGRDPYMNTEAFF. Looking up the rest from reference TRBV15 and TRBJ1-1 gives the full variable domain: DAMVIQNPRYQVTQFGKPVTLSCSQTLNHNVMYWYQQKSSQAPKLLFHYYDKDFNNEADTPDNFQSRRPNTSFCFLDIRSPGLGDTAMYLCATGRDPYMNTEAFFGQGTRLTVV.

The chain employs TRBV29-1 and TRBJ2-5; 8 bases line up with TRBD2. CDR1 is SQVTM, CDR2 ANQGSEA, per germline. The CDR3 runs 14 residues. Losses at the gene ends were 3 bases for V and 5 bases for J; bases not matched to a gene: 8. This chain's CDR3 is CSVEWRGEGETQYF. The CDR3 DNA is TGCAGCGTTGAGTGGCGGGGGGAGGGTGAGACCCAGTACTTC. The whole variable domain, remainder taken from reference TRBV29-1 and TRBJ2-5, is SAVISQKPSRDICQRGTSLTIQCQVDSQVTMMFWYRQQPGQSLTLIATANQGSEATYESGFVIDKFPISRPNLTFSTLTVSNMSPEDSSIYLCSVEWRGEGETQYFGPGTRLLVL.

This clonotype was counted ten times or more. The rearrangement joins TRBV11-3 to TRBJ2-2; D may be TRBD2 (6 bases). Germline values: CDR1 SGHNT, CDR2 YENEEA. The V and J ends lost 4 bases and 3 bases respectively, with 9 bases between them. The CDR3 length is 14 residues. CDR3 coding DNA: TGTGCCAGCAGCTCCCGGGACTACACCGGGGAGCTGTTTTTT. It translates to CASSSRDYTGELFF.

Many counts were recorded for this clonotype. V is TRBV6-2 or TRBV6-3 and J is TRBJ2-7; TRBD1 matches 12 bases. V shed 6 bases and J 6 bases; nucleotides not matched to a gene: 9. Germline assignment: CDR1 MNHEY and CDR2 SVGEGT. The CDR3 length is 15 residues. Here the CDR3 reads CASRPPGTGGLEQYF. The CDR3 coding sequence is TGTGCCAGCAGACCCCCCGGGACAGGGGGCCTCGAGCAGTACTTC.

This chain connects TRBV19 to TRBJ1-2, with 7 positions matching TRBD1. The V gene end was trimmed by 5 bases and the J gene end by 6 bases; junction bases not matched to a gene: 9. There are 14 residues in the CDR3. The germline CDR1 and CDR2 sequences are LNHDA and SQIVND (reference sequence). This chain's CDR3 is CASSLPKRGHGYTF. CDR3 sequence (DNA): TGTGCCAGTAGTCTACCGAAGAGGGGGCATGGCTACACCTTC. Based on the CDR3 plus reference TRBV19 and TRBJ1-2, the full variable domain is DGGITQSPKYLFRKEGQNVTLSCEQNLNHDAMYWYRQDPGQGLRLIYYSQIVNDFQKGDIAEGYSVSREKKESFPLTVTSAQKNPTAFYLCASSLPKRGHGYTFGSGTRLTVV.

V and J are TRBV28 and TRBJ1-5; weak D call: TRBD1 (5 bases). Trimming left V 7 bases short and J 1 base short, with 11 bases between. Germline assignment: CDR1 MDHEN and CDR2 SYDVKM. The CDR3 has 14 amino acids. DNA of the CDR3: TGTGCCAGCAACAAAGGGGAAAGCAATCAGCCCCAGCATTTT. Its protein product is CASNKGESNQPQHF.

The rearrangement joins TRBV2 to TRBJ1-2, with D hard to call. V dropped 3 bases and J dropped 8 bases, with 13 bases sitting between them. CDR1 and CDR2 from the germline V gene are SNHLY and FYNNEI. The CDR3 loop spans 13 amino acids. CDR3 protein: CASSDGGVKGYTF. Here the CDR3 DNA reads TGTGCCAGCAGTGATGGAGGTGTAAAAGGCTACACCTTC.

A few counts support this clonotype. The V gene is TRBV7-3, the J gene TRBJ2-7; 7 nucleotides line up with TRBD2. Germline CDR1 SGHTA, CDR2 FQGTGA. This CDR3 has 15 residues. With V trimmed by 4 bases and J by 0 bases, 6 bases remained unmatched. This chain's CDR3 is CASSSQAGPSYEQYF. In DNA form, the CDR3 reads TGTGCCAGCAGCTCCCAAGCGGGGCCCTCCTACGAGCAGTACTTC. The variable domain in full, completed from reference TRBV7-3 and TRBJ2-7, reads GAGVSQTPSNKVTEKGKYVELRCDPISGHTALYWYRQSLGQGPEFLIYFQGTGAADDSGLPNDRFFAVRPEGSVSTLKIQRTERGDSAVYLCASSSQAGPSYEQYFGPGTRLTVT.